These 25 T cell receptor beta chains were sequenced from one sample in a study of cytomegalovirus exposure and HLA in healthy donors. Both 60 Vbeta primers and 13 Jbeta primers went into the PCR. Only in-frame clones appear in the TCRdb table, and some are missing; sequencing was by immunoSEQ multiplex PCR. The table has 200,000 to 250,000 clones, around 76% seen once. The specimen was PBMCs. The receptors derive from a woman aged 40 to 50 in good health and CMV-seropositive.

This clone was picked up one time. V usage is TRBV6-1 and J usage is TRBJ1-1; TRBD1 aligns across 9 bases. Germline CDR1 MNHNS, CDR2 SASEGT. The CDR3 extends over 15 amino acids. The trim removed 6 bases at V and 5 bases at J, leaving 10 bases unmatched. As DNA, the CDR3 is TGTGCCAGCAGGGACAGGGGCTACGAGAGAACTGAAGCTTTCTTT. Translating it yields CASRDRGYERTEAFF.

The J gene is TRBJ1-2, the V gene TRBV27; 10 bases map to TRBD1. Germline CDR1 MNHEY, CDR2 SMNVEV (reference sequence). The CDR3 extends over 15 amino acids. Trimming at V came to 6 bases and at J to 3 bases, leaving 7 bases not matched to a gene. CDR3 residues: CASRIWTGGYYGYTF. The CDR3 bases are TGTGCCAGCAGGATCTGGACAGGGGGTTACTATGGCTACACCTTC.

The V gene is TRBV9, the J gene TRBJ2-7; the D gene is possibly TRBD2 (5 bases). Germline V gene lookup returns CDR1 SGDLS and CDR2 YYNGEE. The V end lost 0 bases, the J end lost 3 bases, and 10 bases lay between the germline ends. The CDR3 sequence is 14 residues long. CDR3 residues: CASSVADSVYEQYF. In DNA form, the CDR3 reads TGTGCCAGCAGCGTAGCGGATAGCGTCTACGAGCAGTACTTC.

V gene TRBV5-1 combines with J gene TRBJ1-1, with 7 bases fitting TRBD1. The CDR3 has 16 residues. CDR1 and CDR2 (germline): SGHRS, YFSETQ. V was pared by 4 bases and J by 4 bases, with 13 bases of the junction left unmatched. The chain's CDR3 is CASSLRDSPRGTEAFF. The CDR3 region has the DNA TGCGCCAGCAGCCTCCGGGACAGTCCTAGGGGCACTGAAGCTTTCTTT.

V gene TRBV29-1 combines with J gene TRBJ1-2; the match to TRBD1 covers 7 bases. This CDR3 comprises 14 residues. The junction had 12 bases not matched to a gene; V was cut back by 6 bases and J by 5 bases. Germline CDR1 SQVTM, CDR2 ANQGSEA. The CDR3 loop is CSVAGGPSGYGYTF. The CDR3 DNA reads TGCAGCGTGGCAGGGGGACCCTCCGGGTATGGCTACACCTTC.

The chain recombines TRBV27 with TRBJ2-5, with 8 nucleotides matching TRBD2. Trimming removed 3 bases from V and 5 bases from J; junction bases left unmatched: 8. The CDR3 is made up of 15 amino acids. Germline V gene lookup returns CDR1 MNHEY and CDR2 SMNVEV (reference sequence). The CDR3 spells CASSFGVAGRETQYF. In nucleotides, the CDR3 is TGTGCCAGCAGTTTCGGGGTAGCGGGGCGGGAGACCCAGTACTTC.

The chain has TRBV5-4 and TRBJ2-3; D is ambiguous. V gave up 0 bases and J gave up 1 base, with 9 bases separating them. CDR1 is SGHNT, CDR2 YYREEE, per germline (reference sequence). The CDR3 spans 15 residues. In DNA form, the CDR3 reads TGTGCCAGCAGCTTGGGAGTCCGGGGCACAGATACGCAGTATTTT. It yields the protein CASSLGVRGTDTQYF.

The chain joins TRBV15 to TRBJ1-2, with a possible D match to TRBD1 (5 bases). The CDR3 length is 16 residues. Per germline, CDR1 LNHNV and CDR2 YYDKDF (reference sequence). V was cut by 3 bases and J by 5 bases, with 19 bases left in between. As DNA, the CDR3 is TGTGCCACCAGCAGTAGGGGTCTTCCCGTAGGGTATGGCTACACCTTC. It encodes CATSSRGLPVGYGYTF.

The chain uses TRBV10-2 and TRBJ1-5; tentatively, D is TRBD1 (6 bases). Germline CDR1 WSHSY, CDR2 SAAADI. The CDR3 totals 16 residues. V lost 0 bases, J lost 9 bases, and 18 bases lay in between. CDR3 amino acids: CASSESGGGGGRPQHF. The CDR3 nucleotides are TGCGCCAGCAGTGAGTCAGGAGGAGGGGGGGGCCGGCCCCAGCATTTT.

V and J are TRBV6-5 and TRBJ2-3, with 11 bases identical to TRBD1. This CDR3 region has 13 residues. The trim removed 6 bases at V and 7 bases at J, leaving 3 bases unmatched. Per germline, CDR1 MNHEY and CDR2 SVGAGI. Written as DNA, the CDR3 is TGTGCCAGCAGGGGGACAGGGGGAAATACGCAGTATTTT. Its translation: CASRGTGGNTQYF.

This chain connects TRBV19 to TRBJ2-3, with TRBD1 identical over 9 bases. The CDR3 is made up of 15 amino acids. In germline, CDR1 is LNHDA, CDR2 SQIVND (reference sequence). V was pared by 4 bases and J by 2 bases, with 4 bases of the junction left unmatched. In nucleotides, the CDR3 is TGTGCCAGTAGTACCGGGACAGGGCCCACAGATACGCAGTATTTT. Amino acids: CASSTGTGPTDTQYF.

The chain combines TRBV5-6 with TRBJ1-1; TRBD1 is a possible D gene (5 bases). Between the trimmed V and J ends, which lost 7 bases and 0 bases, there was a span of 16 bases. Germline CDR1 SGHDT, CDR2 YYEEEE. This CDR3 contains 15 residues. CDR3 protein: CASAWRDRMNTEAFF. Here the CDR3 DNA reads TGTGCCAGCGCCTGGAGGGACCGGATGAACACTGAAGCTTTCTTT.

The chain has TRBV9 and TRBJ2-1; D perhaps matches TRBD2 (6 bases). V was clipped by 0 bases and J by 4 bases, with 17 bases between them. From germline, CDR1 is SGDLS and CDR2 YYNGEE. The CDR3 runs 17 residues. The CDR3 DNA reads TGTGCCAGCAGCGTAGGGACCGGGACTGGCGCTTACAATGAGCAGTTCTTC. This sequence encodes CASSVGTGTGAYNEQFF.

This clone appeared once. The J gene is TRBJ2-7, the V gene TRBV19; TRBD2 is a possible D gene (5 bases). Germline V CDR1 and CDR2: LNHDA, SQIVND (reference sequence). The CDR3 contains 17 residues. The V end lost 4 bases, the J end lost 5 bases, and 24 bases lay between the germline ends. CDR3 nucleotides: TGTGCCAGTAGTAAAGCCACATTTTCGGGGTTAAACAACGAGCAGTACTTC. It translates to CASSKATFSGLNNEQYF.

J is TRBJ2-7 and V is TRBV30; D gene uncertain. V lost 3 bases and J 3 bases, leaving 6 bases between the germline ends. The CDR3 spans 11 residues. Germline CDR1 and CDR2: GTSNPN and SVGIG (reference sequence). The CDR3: CAWSYYYEQYF. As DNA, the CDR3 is TGTGCCTGGAGCTATTACTACGAGCAGTACTTC.

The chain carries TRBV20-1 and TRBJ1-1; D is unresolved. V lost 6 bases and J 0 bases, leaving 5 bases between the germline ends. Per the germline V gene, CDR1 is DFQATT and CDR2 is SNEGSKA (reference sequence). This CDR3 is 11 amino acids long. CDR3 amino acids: CSAYMNTEAFF. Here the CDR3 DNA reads TGCAGTGCGTACATGAACACTGAAGCTTTCTTT.

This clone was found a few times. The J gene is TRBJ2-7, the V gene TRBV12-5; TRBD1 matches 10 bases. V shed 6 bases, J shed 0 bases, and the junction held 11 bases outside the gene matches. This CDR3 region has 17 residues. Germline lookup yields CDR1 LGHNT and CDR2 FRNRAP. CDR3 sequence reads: CASGPRDRGVGSYEQYF. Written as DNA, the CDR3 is TGTGCTAGTGGCCCCAGGGACAGGGGTGTCGGCTCCTACGAGCAGTACTTC.

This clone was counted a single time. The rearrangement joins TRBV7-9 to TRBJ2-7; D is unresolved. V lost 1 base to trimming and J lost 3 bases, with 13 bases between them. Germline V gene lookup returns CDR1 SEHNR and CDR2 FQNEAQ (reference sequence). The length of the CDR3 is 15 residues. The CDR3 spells CASSLVAAPGYEQYF. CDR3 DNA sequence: TGTGCCAGCAGCTTAGTGGCAGCTCCAGGCTACGAGCAGTACTTC.

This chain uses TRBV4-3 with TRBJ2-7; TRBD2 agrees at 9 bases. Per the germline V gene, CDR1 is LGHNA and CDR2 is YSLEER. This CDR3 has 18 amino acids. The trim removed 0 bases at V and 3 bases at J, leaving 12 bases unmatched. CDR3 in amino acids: CASSQDTVGSSGGYEQYF. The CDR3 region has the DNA TGCGCCAGCAGCCAAGATACCGTGGGGAGTAGCGGGGGCTACGAGCAGTACTTC.

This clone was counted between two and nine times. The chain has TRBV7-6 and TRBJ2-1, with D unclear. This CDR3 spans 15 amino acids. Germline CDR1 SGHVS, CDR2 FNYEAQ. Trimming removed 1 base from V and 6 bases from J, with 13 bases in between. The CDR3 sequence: CASSLGFATGNEQFF. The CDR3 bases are TGTGCCAGCAGCTTAGGCTTCGCAACCGGCAATGAGCAGTTCTTC. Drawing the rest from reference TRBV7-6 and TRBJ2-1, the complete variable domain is GAGVSQSPRYKVTKRGQDVALRCDPISGHVSLYWYRQALGQGPEFLTYFNYEAQQDKSGLPNDRFSAERPEGSISTLTIQRTEQRDSAMYRCASSLGFATGNEQFFGPGTRLTVL.

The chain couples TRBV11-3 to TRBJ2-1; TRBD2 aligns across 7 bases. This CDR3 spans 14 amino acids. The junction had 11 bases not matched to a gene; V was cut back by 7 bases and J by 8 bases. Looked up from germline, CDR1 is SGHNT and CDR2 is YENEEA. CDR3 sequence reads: CASMAGGSVDEQFF. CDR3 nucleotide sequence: TGTGCCAGCATGGCTGGCGGGAGCGTTGATGAGCAGTTCTTC.

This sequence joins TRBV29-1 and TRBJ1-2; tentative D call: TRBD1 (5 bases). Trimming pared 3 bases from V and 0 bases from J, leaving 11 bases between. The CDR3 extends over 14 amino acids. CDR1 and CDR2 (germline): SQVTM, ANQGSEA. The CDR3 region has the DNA TGCAGCGTTGATATCCAGGGAACTAACTATGGCTACACCTTC. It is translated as CSVDIQGTNYGYTF.

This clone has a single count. The CDR3 sequence is CASSFNGGIQETQYF. The DNA for the CDR3 is TGTGCCAGCAGCTTCAACGGGGGGATCCAGGAGACCCAGTACTTC. This chain connects TRBV7-2 to TRBJ2-5, with 7 positions matching TRBD2. Germline V lookup: CDR1 SGHTA, CDR2 FQGNSA. V gave up 3 bases and J gave up 5 bases; unmatched junction bases: 9. The CDR3 consists of 15 residues.

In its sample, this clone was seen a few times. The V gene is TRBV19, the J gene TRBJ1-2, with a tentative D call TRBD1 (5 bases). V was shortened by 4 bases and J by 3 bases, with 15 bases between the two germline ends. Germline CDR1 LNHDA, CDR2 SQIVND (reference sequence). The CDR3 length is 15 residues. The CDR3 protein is CASSKPDIADYGYTF. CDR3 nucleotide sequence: TGTGCCAGTAGTAAGCCGGACATCGCGGACTATGGCTACACCTTC.

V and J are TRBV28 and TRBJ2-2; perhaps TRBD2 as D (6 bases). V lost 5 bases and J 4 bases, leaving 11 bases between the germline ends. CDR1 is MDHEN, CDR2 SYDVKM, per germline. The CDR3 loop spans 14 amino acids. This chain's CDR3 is CASSLIGGTGELFF. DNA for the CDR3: TGTGCCAGCAGTCTTATCGGGGGCACCGGGGAGCTGTTTTTT.